A single T cell receptor (beta chain) is shown here with its context. Its antigen is currently unknown. The sample comes from a study of beta chain features in type 1 diabetes. Study results and caveats: When Type 1 diabetes patients were examined, their TCRB CDR3s proved moderately but significantly shorter in all four CD4+ subsets. When VDJ junctions were examined, type 1 diabetes patients showed fewer insertions and more deletions.

Via the markers CD45RO/CCR7/CD25/CD127/CD95/CD27, stem cell-like memory, regulatory, central memory and naive CD4+ cells were sorted. Each sorted fraction was over 95% pure. The study reverse transcribed the entire isolated RNA, so it sequenced expressed TCRB transcripts. Some 3.6 million reads on average were seen across naive, central memory and regulatory T cell samples. Profiled with immunoSEQ multiplex PCR; TCRdb holds only in-frame clones, not every one. The table records hundreds of thousands of clones, roughly 11% of them present only once. The germline CDR1 and CDR2 sequences are SEHNR and FQNEAQ (reference sequence). The V end lost 4 bases, the J end lost 9 bases, and 19 bases lay between the germline ends. The CDR3 length is 16 residues.

The V gene is TRBV7-9, the J gene TRBJ1-6; D uncertain. The sequencing sample was made of naive CD4+ T cells from blood. This TCR was sampled from a man aged 25 to 45 with type 1 diabetes. The CDR3 loop is CASSSERGWIGSPLHF. For the CDR3, the DNA is TGTGCCAGCAGCTCCGAACGGGGATGGATAGGTTCACCCCTCCACTTT.